This T cell receptor beta chain originates from a study of OX40 agonist ivuxolimab in advanced cancers. Study in general: Hepatocellular carcinoma, melanoma, renal cell or head and neck cancer occurred in dose-escalation patients. Two cutaneous melanoma patients and one hepatocellular carcinoma patient, three in all, had partial responses.

Study-wide findings and caveats: No antigen was identified for the clonally expanded peripheral T cells. At 0.1 to 3.0 mg/kg, clonal expansion of CD4+ and CD8+ blood T cells had occurred by week 6.

With respect to this clone: Its cognate antigen is unknown.

Produced via immunoSEQ multiplex PCR; TCRdb's table is partial and in-frame only. This sample carries roughly 100,000 clones, around 87% of them seen once, and the ten largest clones take around 0.15%. This CDR3 contains 15 residues. In germline, CDR1 is LNHNV, CDR2 YYDKDF (reference sequence). The V gene lost 3 bases and the J gene lost 2 bases, with 12 bases spanning the gap. The chain recombines TRBV15 with TRBJ2-3; unclear D gene. The sequencing used CD4+ or CD8+ T cells sorted from blood, collected in a trial of the OX40 agonist ivuxolimab. This sequence originates from an adult with an advanced solid tumor such as melanoma, head and neck, liver or kidney cancer. The CDR3 here is CATSRDNADTDTQYF. The CDR3 coding sequence is TGTGCCACCAGCAGGGATAATGCGGACACAGATACGCAGTATTTT.